The entry below gives a single T cell receptor beta chain sequence along with its context. The antigen is undetermined. Since a much larger clone is just one base distant, this may be a read error. The germline V gene has CDR1 KGHSH and CDR2 LQKENI. This CDR3 has 14 amino acids. The data are from a study of post-analysis software for immune sequencing data. Across the whole study: Multiple sclerosis in the patients followed relapsing-remitting, secondary progressive and progressive-relapsing courses.

Unique molecular identifiers were carried by the TCR beta cDNA libraries. TCRdb re-called the PCR reads through MiXCR, storing one row per CDR3 protein. The sample includes under 900,000 distinct CDR3 sequences, under 70% seen only once; the top ten take under 6%. Study-wide results and caveats: TRBV5-6, TRBV5-1 and TRBV20-1 belonged to a set of five TRBV segments that were more frequent in patients than controls.

This clonotype originated in a girl aged 5-17 years with multiple sclerosis. The sequencing sample was made of blood. The chain carries TRBV18 and TRBJ1-2; no clear D. CDR3 in DNA: TGTGCCGGCTCACCACGTCCGGGAAGCTATGGCTACACCTTC. It encodes CAGSPRPGSYGYTF.